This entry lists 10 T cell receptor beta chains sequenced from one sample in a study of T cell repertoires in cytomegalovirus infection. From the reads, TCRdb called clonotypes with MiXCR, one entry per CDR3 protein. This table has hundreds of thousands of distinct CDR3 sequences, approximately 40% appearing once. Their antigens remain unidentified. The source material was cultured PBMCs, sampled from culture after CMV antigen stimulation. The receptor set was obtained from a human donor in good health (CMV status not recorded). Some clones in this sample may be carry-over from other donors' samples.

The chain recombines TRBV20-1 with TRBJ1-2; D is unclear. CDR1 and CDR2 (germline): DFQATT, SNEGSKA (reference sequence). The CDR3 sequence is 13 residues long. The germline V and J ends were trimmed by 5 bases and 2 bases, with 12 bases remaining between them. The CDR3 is CSAVEEENYGYTF. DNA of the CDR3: TGCAGTGCTGTAGAGGAGGAGAACTATGGCTACACCTTC.

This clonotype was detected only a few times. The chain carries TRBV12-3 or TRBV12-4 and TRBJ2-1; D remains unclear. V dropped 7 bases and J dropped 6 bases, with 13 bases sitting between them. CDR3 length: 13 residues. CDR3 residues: CASNPGPANEQFF. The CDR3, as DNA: TGTGCCAGCAACCCCGGACCAGCCAATGAGCAGTTCTTC.

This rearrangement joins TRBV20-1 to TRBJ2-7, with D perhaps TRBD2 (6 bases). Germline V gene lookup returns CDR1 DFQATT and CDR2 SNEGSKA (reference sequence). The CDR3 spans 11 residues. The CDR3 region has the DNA TGCGGTGGCGGGACCCTCTACGAGCAGTACTTC. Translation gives CGGGTLYEQYF.

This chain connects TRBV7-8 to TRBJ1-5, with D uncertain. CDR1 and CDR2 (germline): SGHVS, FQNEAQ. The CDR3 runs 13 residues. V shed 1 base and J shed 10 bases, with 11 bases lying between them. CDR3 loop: CASSLEALGPQHF. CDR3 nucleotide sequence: TGTGCCAGCAGCTTAGAGGCCTTGGGACCCCAGCATTTT. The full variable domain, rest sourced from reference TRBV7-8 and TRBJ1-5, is GAGVSQSPRYKVAKRGQDVALRCDPISGHVSLFWYQQALGQGPEFLTYFQNEAQLDKSGLPSDRFFAERPEGSVSTLKIQRTQQEDSAVYLCASSLEALGPQHFGDGTRLSIL.

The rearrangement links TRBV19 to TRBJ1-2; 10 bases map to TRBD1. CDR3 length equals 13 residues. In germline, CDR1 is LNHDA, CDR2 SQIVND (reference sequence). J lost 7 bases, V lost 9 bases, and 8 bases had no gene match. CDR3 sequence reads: CASTRGQGIGYTF. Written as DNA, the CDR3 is TGTGCCAGCACCAGGGGACAGGGGATTGGCTACACCTTC.

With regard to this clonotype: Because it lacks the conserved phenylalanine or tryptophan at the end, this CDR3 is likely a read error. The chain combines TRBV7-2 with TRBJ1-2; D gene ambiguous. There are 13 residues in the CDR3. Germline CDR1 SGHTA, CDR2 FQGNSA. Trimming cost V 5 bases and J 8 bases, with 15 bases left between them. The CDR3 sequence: CASSPEESGGYTL. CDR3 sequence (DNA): TGTGCCAGCAGCCCAGAGGAGTCCGGGGGCTACACCCTC.

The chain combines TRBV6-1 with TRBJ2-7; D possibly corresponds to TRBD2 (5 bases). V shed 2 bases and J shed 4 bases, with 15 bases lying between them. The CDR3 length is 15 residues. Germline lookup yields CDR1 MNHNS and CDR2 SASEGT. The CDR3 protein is CASSEYRTGLYEQYF. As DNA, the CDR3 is TGTGCCAGCAGTGAATATCGTACGGGATTATACGAGCAGTACTTC.

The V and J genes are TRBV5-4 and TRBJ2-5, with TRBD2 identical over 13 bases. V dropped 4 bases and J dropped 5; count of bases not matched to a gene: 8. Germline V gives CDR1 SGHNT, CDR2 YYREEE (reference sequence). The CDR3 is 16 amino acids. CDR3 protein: CASSARLAGGRETQYF. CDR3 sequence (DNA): TGTGCCAGCAGCGCTAGACTAGCGGGAGGACGGGAGACCCAGTACTTC.

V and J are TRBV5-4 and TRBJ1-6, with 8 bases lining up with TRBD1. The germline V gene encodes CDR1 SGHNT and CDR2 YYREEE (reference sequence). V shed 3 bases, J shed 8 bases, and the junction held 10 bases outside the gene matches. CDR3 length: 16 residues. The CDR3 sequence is CASSWGGQGGDSPLHF. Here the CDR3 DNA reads TGTGCCAGCAGCTGGGGAGGACAGGGTGGTGATTCACCCCTCCACTTT.

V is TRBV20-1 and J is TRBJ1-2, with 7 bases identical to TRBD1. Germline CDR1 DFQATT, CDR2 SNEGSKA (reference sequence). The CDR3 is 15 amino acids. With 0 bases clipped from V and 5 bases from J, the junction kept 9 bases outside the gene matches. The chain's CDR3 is CSARDVRDSSYGYTF. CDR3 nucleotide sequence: TGCAGTGCTAGAGATGTCAGGGACAGCTCATATGGCTACACCTTC.